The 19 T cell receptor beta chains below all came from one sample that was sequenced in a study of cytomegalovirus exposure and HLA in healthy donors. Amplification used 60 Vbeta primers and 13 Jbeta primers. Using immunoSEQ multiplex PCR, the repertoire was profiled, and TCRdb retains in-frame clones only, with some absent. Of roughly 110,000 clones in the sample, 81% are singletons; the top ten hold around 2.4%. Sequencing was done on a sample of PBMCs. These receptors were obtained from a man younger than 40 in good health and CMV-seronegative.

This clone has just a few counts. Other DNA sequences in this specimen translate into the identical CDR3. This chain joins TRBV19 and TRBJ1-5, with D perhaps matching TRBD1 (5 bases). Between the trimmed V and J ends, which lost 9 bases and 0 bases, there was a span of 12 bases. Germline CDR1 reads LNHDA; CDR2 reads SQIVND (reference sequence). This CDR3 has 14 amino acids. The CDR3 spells CASRDRYSNQPQHF. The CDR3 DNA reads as TGTGCCAGCAGAGACAGATATAGCAATCAGCCCCAGCATTTT.

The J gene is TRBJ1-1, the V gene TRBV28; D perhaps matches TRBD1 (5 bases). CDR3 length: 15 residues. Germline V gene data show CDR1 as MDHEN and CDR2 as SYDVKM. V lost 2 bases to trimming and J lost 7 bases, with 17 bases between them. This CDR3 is CASSLIPGGKIEAFF. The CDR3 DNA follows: TGTGCCAGCAGTTTAATTCCGGGGGGAAAAATTGAAGCTTTCTTT. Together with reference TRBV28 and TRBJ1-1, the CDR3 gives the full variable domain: DVKVTQSSRYLVKRTGEKVFLECVQDMDHENMFWYRQDPGLGLRLIYFSYDVKMKEKGDIPEGYSVSREKKERFSLILESASTNQTSMYLCASSLIPGGKIEAFFGQGTRLTVV.

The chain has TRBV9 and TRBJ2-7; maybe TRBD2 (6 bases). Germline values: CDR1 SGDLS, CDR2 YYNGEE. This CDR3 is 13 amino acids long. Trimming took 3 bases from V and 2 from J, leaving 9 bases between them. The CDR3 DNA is TGTGCCAGCAGCGCGGGCGGGGCCTACGAGCAGTACTTC. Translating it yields CASSAGGAYEQYF.

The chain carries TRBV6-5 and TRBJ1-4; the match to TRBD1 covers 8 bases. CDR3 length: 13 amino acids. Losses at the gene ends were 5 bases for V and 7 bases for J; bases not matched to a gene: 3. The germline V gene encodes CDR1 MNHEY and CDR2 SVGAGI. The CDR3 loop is CASSGDRGEKLFF. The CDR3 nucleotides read TGTGCCAGCAGTGGTGACAGGGGTGAAAAACTGTTTTTT.

The CDR3 nucleotides are TGTGCCAGCAGCGTAGATGACAGGGGGCGTGATGGCTACACCTTC. Amino acid sequence: CASSVDDRGRDGYTF. The chain carries TRBV9 and TRBJ1-2, with TRBD1 matching 10 bases. In germline, CDR1 is SGDLS, CDR2 YYNGEE. CDR3 length: 15 amino acids. Trimming cost V 0 bases and J 6 bases; bases outside gene matches: 5.

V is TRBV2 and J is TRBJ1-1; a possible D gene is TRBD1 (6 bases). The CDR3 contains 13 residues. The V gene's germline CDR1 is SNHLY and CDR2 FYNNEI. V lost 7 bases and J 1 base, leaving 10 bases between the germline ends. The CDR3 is CASKGHSNTEAFF. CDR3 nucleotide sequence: TGTGCCAGCAAGGGACACTCGAACACTGAAGCTTTCTTT. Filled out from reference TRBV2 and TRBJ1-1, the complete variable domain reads EPEVTQTPSHQVTQMGQEVILRCVPISNHLYFYWYRQILGQKVEFLVSFYNNEISEKSEIFDDQFSVERPDGSNFTLKIRSTKLEDSAMYFCASKGHSNTEAFFGQGTRLTVV.

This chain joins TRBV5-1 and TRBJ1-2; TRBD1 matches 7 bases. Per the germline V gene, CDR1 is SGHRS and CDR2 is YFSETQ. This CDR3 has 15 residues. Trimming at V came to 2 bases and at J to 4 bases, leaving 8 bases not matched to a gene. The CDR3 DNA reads TGCGCCAGCAGCTTACAGGACAGGACGATCTATGGCTACACCTTC. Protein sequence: CASSLQDRTIYGYTF.

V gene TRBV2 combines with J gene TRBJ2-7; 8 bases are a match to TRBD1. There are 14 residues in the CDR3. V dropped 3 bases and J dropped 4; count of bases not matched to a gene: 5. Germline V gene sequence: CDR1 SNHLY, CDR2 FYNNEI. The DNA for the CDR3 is TGTGCCAGCAGTGAGTCACAGGGGGAATACGAGCAGTACTTC. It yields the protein CASSESQGEYEQYF.

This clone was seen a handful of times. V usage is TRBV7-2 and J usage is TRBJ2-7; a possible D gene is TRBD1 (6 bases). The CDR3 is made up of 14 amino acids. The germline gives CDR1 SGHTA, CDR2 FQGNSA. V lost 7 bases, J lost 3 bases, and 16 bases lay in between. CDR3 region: CASTSNRASYEQYF. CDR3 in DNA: TGTGCCAGCACCTCAAACAGGGCAAGCTACGAGCAGTACTTC. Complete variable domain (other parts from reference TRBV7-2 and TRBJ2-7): GAGVSQSPSNKVTEKGKDVELRCDPISGHTALYWYRQSLGQGLEFLIYFQGNSAPDKSGLPSDRFSAERTGGSVSTLTIQRTQQEDSAVYLCASTSNRASYEQYFGPGTRLTVT.

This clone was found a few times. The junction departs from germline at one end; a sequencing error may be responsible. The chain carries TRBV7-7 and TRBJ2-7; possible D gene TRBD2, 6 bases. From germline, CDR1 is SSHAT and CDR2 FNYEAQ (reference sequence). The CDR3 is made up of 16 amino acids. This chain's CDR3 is CASSLAAFDYSYEQYF. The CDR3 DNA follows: TGTGCTAGCAGCTTAGCGGCCTTCGATTACTCCTACGAGCAGTACTTC.

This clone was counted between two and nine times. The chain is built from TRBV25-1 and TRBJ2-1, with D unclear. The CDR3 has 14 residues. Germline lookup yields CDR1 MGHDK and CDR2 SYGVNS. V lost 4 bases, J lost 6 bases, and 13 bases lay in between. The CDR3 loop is CASSGAISVNEQFF. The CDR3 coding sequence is TGTGCCAGCAGTGGGGCTATCTCCGTCAATGAGCAGTTCTTC.

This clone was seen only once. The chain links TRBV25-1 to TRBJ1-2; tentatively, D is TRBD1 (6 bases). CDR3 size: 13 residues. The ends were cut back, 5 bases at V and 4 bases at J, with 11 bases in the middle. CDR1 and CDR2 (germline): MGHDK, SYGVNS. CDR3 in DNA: TGTGCCAGCAGTCGTGGACAGCCCTATGGCTACACCTTC. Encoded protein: CASSRGQPYGYTF.

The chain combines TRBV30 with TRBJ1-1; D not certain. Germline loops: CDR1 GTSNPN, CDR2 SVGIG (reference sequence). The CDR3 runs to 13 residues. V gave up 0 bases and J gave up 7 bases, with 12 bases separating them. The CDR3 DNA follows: TGTGCCTGGAGTGTAGCAGGAGGTGGTGAAGCTTTCTTT. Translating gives CAWSVAGGGEAFF.

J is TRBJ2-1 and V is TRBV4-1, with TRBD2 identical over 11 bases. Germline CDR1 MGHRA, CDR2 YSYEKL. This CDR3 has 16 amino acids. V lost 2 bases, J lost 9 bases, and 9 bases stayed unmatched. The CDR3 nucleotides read TGCGCCAGCAGCCAATTACTAGCGGGGGCCCACGGTGAGCAGTTCTTC. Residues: CASSQLLAGAHGEQFF.

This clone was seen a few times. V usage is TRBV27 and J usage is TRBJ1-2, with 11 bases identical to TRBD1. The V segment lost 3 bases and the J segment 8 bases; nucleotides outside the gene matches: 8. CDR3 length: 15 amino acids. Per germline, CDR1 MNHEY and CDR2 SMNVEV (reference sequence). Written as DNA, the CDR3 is TGTGCCAGCAGTTTTAATGGACAGGGGGCAGGAGGCTACACCTTC. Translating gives CASSFNGQGAGGYTF.

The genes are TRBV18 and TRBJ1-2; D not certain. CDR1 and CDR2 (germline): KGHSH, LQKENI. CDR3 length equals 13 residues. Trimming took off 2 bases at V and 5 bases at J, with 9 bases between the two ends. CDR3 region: CASSPTRSYGYTF. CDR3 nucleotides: TGTGCCAGCTCACCAACGAGGTCGTATGGCTACACCTTC.

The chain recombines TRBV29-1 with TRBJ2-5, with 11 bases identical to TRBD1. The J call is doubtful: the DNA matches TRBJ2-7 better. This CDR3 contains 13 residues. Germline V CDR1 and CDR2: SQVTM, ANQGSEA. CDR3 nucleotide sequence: TGCAGCGTTGCCGGGACAGGGGGAAGCGAGCAGTACTTC. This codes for CSVAGTGGSEQYF.

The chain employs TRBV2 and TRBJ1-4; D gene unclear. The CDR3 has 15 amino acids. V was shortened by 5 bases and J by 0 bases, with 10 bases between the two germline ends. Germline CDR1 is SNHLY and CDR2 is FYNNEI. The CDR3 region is CASSLWPATNEKLFF. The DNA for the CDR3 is TGTGCCAGCAGTTTATGGCCTGCAACTAATGAAAAACTGTTTTTT.

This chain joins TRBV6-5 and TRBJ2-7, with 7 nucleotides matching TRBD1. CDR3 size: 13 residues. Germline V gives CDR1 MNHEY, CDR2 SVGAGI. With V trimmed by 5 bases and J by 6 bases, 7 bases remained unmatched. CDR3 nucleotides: TGTGCCAGCAGTGAAGACAGGGCTCGCGAGCAGTACTTC. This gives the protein CASSEDRAREQYF.